Presented here are 14 T cell receptor beta chains from one specimen sequenced in a study of blood T cells in healthy people across ages. Combining a sample-barcoded 5' primer with a J-beta primer mix, a second PCR ran for roughly 6 to 12 cycles. TCRdb called the 5' RACE reads again in MiXCR, with one record for every CDR3 protein. The data show about 810,000 distinct CDR3 sequences, with about 36% seen just once and 10% to 15% held by the top ten. Sequencing was done on a sample of blood. These receptor sequences come from a man aged 18 to 35 in good health.

V usage is TRBV5-1 and J usage is TRBJ2-7, with TRBD1 matching over 7 bases. The germline V gene has CDR1 SGHRS and CDR2 YFSETQ. The CDR3 runs 16 residues. V dropped 3 bases and J dropped 7; count of bases not matched to a gene: 16. The CDR3 bases are TGCGCCAGCAGCTCTCCGTACCGGGACAGATACAATGAGCAGTACTTC. It translates to CASSSPYRDRYNEQYF.

The chain employs TRBV9 and TRBJ1-2, with no clear D. Germline V gives CDR1 SGDLS, CDR2 YYNGEE. The V and J ends lost 4 bases and 3 bases respectively, with 13 bases between them. The CDR3 has 14 residues. The CDR3 DNA reads TGTGCCAGCAGCCCCGAGGGTAGTGACTATGGCTACACCTTC. As protein: CASSPEGSDYGYTF.

This clonotype was seen ten or more times. This chain links TRBV10-3 with TRBJ2-1; 7 positions agree with TRBD1. With V trimmed by 3 bases and J by 3 bases, 8 bases remained unmatched. CDR1 ENHRY and CDR2 SYGVKD come from the germline V gene. The CDR3 runs 16 residues. This CDR3 is CAISDPTGTDYNEQFF. The DNA of the CDR3 is TGTGCCATCAGTGACCCGACCGGGACAGACTACAATGAGCAGTTCTTC.

Turning to this clonotype: A read error may be the cause here, since a much bigger clone is one base away. The CDR3 sequence: CNARRSGGSYEQYF. The DNA of the CDR3 is TGCAATGCTAGGCGGAGTGGGGGATCCTACGAGCAGTACTTC. The gene calls are TRBV20-1 and TRBJ2-7; D possibly uses TRBD1 or TRBD2 (5 bases each). The CDR3 length is 14 residues. Germline V gene data show CDR1 as DFQATT and CDR2 as SNEGSKA (reference sequence).

In the case of this clonotype: Germline and junction disagree at one end, which may indicate a read error. The gene calls are TRBV14 and TRBJ2-1; D is possibly TRBD1 (5 bases). The CDR3 spans 17 residues. The germline V gene encodes CDR1 SGHDN and CDR2 FVKESK. CDR3 protein: CAGSQDRRKGDRDEQFF. In DNA form, the CDR3 reads TGTGCCGGCAGCCAAGATCGAAGGAAAGGGGATAGGGATGAGCAGTTCTTC.

On this clonotype itself: A much larger clonotype is one base distant, so this may be a read error. This chain connects TRBV12-3 or TRBV12-4 to TRBJ2-1; 7 nucleotides align to TRBD1. The ends lost 5 bases at V and 13 bases at J; junction bases unmatched: 14. The CDR3 sequence is 14 residues long. The CDR3 spells CASSLTGPGETQFF. DNA of the CDR3: TGTGCCAGCAGTCTGACAGGGCCTGGGGAGACCCAGTTCTTC.

In this sample, this clonotype turned up once. This chain uses TRBV6-2 or TRBV6-3 with TRBJ2-5, with D tentatively TRBD1 or TRBD2 (5 bases each). The CDR3 contains 13 residues. Trimming left V 1 base short and J 11 bases short, with 14 bases between. CDR1 is MNHEY and CDR2 is SVGEGT in the germline V gene. CDR3 sequence reads: CASSYLRGNEQYF. The CDR3 coding sequence is TGTGCCAGCAGTTACTTGAGGGGCAATGAGCAGTACTTC.

For this clonotype: This clone may be a read error of a much larger clone one base away. The chain links TRBV20-1 to TRBJ2-1; maybe TRBD1 (6 bases). Gene TRBJ2-7 matches the end of the DNA better, so the J call may be wrong. From germline, CDR1 is DFQATT and CDR2 SNEGSKA (reference sequence). The CDR3 is 14 residues long. CDR3 region: CSPALGASYNEQYF. CDR3 nucleotide sequence: TGCAGTCCAGCCCTGGGGGCCTCCTACAATGAGCAGTACTTC.

DNA of the CDR3: TGTGCCAGCAGTTACTCGAGTTGGGCTAGCGGAATGGGTGAGCAGTACTTC. Translated, it gives CASSYSSWASGMGEQYF. J is TRBJ2-7 and V is TRBV6-5; 7 positions match TRBD2. The CDR3 sequence is 17 residues long. The J segment lost 7 bases and the V segment lost 0 bases, leaving 15 bases of the junction unmatched. Germline V gene data show CDR1 as MNHEY and CDR2 as SVGAGI.

J is TRBJ2-3 and V is TRBV6-1; unclear D gene. The CDR3 has 13 residues. Germline loops: CDR1 MNHNS, CDR2 SASEGT. V lost 0 bases, J lost 6 bases, and 7 bases lay in between. CDR3 nucleotide sequence: TGTGCCAGCAGTGAAGCATGGGTGGATACGCAGTATTTT. This translates into CASSEAWVDTQYF.

V is TRBV9 and J is TRBJ1-1; tentative D call: TRBD1 (6 bases). Germline assignment: CDR1 SGDLS and CDR2 YYNGEE. V lost 0 bases and J 2 bases, leaving 14 bases between the germline ends. The CDR3 is 16 residues long. DNA of the CDR3: TGTGCCAGCAGCGTAGACGGGACATCCCCAAACACTGAAGCTTTCTTT. It encodes CASSVDGTSPNTEAFF.

The CDR3 loop is CAISLSTDPNQPQHF. In DNA, the CDR3 is TGTGCCATCTCACTGAGCACAGACCCAAATCAGCCCCAGCATTTT. The chain uses TRBV10-3 and TRBJ1-5, with no clear D. V lost 8 bases, J lost 4 bases, and 18 bases lay in between. The germline gives CDR1 ENHRY, CDR2 SYGVKD. The CDR3 spans 15 residues.

The gene calls are TRBV12-3 or TRBV12-4 and TRBJ2-1; 7 positions agree with TRBD2. The CDR3 is 15 residues long. V shed 6 bases and J 8 bases; nucleotides not matched to a gene: 13. The CDR3 region is CASSPTSANSDEQFF. The CDR3 nucleotides are TGTGCCAGCAGCCCAACTAGCGCCAATTCTGATGAGCAGTTCTTC.

This clonotype appeared many times. The chain recombines TRBV4-3 with TRBJ2-1; D unresolved. The CDR3 covers 12 residues. Germline V gives CDR1 LGHNA, CDR2 YSLEER. Trimming pared 2 bases from V and 8 bases from J, leaving 7 bases between. The CDR3 nucleotides are TGCGCCAGCAGCCAACGACGGGATGAGCAGTTCTTC. As protein: CASSQRRDEQFF.